This TCR beta chain was captured in a study of blood T cell repertoires in COVID-19. The CDR3 covers 16 residues. J lost 0 bases, V lost 4 bases, and 6 bases had no gene match. Germline CDR1 and CDR2: MNHEY and SMNVEV (reference sequence). Original analysis: It was from reference gene primer amplification that nucleated cell counts were estimated. Profiling relied on immunoSEQ multiplex PCR, and the TCRdb table lists in-frame clones only, not all of them. The DNA was the basis for D and trimming; V, J and clone size are from that table. The sample lists about 190,000 clones; approximately 84% were seen once.

The chain is built from TRBV27 and TRBJ2-3, with 8 bases identical to TRBD2. The sequence derives from a woman aged 25 to 45 who had recovered from COVID-19. The sequenced sample consisted of PBMCs or T cells enriched from blood (not recorded which). CDR3 residues: CASSSELAASTDTQYF. The CDR3 DNA reads as TGTGCCAGCAGTTCGGAACTAGCGGCTAGCACAGATACGCAGTATTTT.